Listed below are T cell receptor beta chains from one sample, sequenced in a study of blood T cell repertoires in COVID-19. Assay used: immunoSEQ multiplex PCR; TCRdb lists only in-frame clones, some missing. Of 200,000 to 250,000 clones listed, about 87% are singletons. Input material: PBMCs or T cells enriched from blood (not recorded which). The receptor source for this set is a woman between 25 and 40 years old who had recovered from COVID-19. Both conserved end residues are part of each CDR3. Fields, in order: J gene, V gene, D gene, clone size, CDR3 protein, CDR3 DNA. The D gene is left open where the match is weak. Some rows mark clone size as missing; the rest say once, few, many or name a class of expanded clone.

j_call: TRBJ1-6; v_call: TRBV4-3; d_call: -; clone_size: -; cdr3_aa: CASSQEAGIGSPLHF; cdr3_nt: TGCGCCAGCAGCCAAGAGGCGGGCATAGGTTCACCCCTCCACTTT
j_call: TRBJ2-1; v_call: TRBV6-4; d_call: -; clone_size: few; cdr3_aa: CASSDAGQSSYNEQFF; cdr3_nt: TGTGCCAGCAGTGATGCGGGGCAGAGCTCCTACAATGAGCAGTTCTTC
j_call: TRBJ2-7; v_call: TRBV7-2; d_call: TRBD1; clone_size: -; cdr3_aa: CASSSTRDRAYEQYF; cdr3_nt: TGTGCCAGCAGCTCCACCCGGGACAGGGCCTACGAGCAGTACTTC
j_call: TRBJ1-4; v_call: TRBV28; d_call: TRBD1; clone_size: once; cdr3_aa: CASSLRGQGDEKLFF; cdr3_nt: TGTGCCAGCAGCCTAAGGGGACAGGGGGATGAAAAACTGTTTTTT
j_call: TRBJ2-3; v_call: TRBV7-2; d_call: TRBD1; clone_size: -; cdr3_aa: CASSWGQGSTDTQYF; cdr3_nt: TGTGCCAGCAGCTGGGGACAGGGGAGCACAGATACGCAGTATTTT
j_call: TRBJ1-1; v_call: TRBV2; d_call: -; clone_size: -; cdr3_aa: CASSGGTGMNTEAFF; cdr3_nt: TGTGCCAGCAGTGGGGGTACAGGGATGAACACTGAAGCTTTCTTT
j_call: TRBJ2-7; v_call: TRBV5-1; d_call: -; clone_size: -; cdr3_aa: CASSVAGGAYEQYF; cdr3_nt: TGCGCCAGCAGCGTGGCCGGGGGAGCCTACGAGCAGTACTTC
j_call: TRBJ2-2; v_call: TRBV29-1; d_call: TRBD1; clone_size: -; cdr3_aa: CSVEVGDRATGELFF; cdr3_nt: TGCAGCGTTGAAGTCGGGGACAGGGCTACCGGGGAGCTGTTTTTT
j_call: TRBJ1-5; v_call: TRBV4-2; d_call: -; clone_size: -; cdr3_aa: CASSQEKVGVDQPQHF; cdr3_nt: TGTGCCAGCAGCCAAGAAAAAGTAGGGGTTGACCAGCCCCAGCATTTT
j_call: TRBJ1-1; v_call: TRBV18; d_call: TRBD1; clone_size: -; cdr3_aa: CASSLGQGVNTEAFF; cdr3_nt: TGTGCCAGCTCACTAGGACAGGGTGTGAACACTGAAGCTTTCTTT
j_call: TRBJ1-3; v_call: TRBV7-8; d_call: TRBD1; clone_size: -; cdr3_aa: CASSLVGSGGSYGNTIYF; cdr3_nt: TGTGCCAGCAGCTTAGTCGGCTCAGGGGGAAGTTATGGAAACACCATATATTTT
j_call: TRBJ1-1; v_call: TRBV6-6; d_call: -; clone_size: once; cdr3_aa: CASRITDSLNTEAFF; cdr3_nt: TGTGCCAGCAGGATTACGGACAGTCTAAACACTGAAGCTTTCTTT
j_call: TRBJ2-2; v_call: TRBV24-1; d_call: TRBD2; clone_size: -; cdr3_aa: CATSDSGGTGELFF; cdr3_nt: TGTGCCACCAGTGATTCCGGGGGGACCGGGGAGCTGTTTTTT
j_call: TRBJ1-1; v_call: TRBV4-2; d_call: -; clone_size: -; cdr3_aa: CASSVYGGGTEAFF; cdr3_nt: TGTGCCAGCAGCGTCTACGGGGGAGGGACTGAAGCTTTCTTT
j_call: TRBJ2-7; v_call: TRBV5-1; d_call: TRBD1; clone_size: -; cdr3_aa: CASSFLQGATYEQYF; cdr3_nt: TGCGCCAGCAGCTTTCTCCAGGGGGCAACCTACGAGCAGTACTTC
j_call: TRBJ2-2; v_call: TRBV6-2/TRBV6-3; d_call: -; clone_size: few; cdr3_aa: CASSYSRGFTGELFF; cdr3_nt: TGTGCCAGCAGTTACAGTCGGGGGTTCACCGGGGAGCTGTTTTTT
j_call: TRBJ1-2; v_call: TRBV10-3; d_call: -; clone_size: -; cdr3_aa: CATKRKGDTYYGYTF; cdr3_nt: TGTGCCACCAAAAGAAAAGGGGACACATACTATGGCTACACCTTC
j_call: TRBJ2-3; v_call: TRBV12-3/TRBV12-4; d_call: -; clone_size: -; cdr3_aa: CASSPNSGITQYF; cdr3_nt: TGTGCCAGCAGTCCCAACTCCGGGATAACGCAGTATTTT
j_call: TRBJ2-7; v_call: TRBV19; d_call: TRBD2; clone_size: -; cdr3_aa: CASSAGTSSYEQYF; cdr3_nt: TGTGCCAGTAGTGCCGGGACTAGCTCTTACGAGCAGTACTTC
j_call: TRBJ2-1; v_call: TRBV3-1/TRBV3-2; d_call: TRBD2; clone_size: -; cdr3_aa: CASSQGAGGPNEQFF; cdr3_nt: TGTGCCAGCAGCCAAGGGGCGGGGGGCCCCAATGAGCAGTTCTTC
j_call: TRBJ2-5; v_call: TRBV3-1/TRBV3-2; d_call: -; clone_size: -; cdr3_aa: CASSGGTGETQYF; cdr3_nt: TGTGCCAGCAGCGGGGGCACGGGGGAGACCCAGTACTTC
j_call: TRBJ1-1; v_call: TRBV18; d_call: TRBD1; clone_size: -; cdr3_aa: CASSSTGGEDTEAFF; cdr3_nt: TGTGCCAGCTCATCTACAGGGGGAGAGGACACTGAAGCTTTCTTT
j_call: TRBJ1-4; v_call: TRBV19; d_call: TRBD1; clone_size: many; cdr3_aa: CASSSGQANEKLFF; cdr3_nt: TGTGCCAGTAGTAGTGGACAGGCGAATGAAAAACTGTTTTTT
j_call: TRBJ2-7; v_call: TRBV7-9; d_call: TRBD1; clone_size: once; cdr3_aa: CASSLEATGYYEQYF; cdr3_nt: TGTGCCAGCAGCTTAGAGGCGACAGGGTATTACGAGCAGTACTTC
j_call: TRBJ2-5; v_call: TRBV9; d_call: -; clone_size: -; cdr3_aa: CASSPTTGQRETQYF; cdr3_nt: TGTGCCAGCAGCCCAACGACAGGTCAGCGGGAGACCCAGTACTTC